This passage covers 22 T cell receptor beta chains from one sample sequenced in a study of blood T cell repertoires in COVID-19. Some clones are missing from TCRdb's copy, which holds only in-frame ones; the method was immunoSEQ multiplex PCR. The table lists about 210,000 clones, more than 80% of them singletons. Material: PBMCs or T cells enriched from blood (not recorded which). These TCRs come from a man aged 25-40 years who had recovered from COVID-19.

V usage is TRBV6-1 and J usage is TRBJ2-1; D is undetermined. Trimming took 2 bases from V and 11 from J, leaving 13 bases between them. Germline V gene lookup returns CDR1 MNHNS and CDR2 SASEGT. The CDR3 runs 13 residues. The CDR3 sequence: CASSERSPIQQFF. For the CDR3, the DNA is TGTGCCAGCAGTGAAAGGAGCCCTATTCAGCAGTTCTTC.

The V and J genes are TRBV24-1 and TRBJ2-1; the match to TRBD1 covers 9 bases. V was pared by 6 bases and J by 15 bases, with 8 bases of the junction left unmatched. Germline V CDR1 and CDR2: KGHDR, SFDVKD. The CDR3 is 12 residues long. The CDR3 DNA sequence: TGTGCCACCAGTCCCGGACAGGGGAGGTGGTTCTTC. Translation gives CATSPGQGRWFF.

The chain uses TRBV7-4 and TRBJ2-2; D remains ambiguous. V shed 3 bases and J shed 3 bases, with 8 bases lying between them. CDR1 is SGHVT and CDR2 is SQSDAQ in the germline V gene. This CDR3 region has 14 residues. CDR3 bases: TGTGCCAGCAGCTTTTTTAGTTACACCGGGGAGCTGTTTTTT. Residues: CASSFFSYTGELFF.

This chain joins TRBV29-1 and TRBJ1-2; TRBD1 matches 11 bases. This CDR3 is 15 amino acids long. The V and J ends lost 7 bases and 2 bases, in that order; junction bases with no gene match: 9. The germline gives CDR1 SQVTM, CDR2 ANQGSEA. CDR3 sequence (DNA): TGCAGCGCTGCCGGGACAGGGGGGCCCAACTATGGCTACACCTTC. It is translated as CSAAGTGGPNYGYTF.

The rearrangement joins TRBV2 to TRBJ2-2; tentatively, D is TRBD2 (5 bases). The CDR3 totals 15 residues. Germline CDR1 and CDR2: SNHLY and FYNNEI. The V end lost 6 bases, the J end lost 5 bases, and 16 bases lay between the germline ends. The CDR3 is CASSRESGFTGELFF. In nucleotides, the CDR3 is TGTGCCAGCAGCCGGGAATCTGGGTTTACCGGGGAGCTGTTTTTT.

The rearrangement joins TRBV5-4 to TRBJ1-2; TRBD1 matches 8 bases. Germline CDR1 is SGHNT and CDR2 is YYREEE (reference sequence). The CDR3 has 15 residues. V was pared by 4 bases and J by 4 bases, with 9 bases of the junction left unmatched. Written as DNA, the CDR3 is TGTGCCAGCAGCCCGTTGACAGGGGCGGGCTATGGCTACACCTTC. Protein sequence: CASSPLTGAGYGYTF. Full variable domain (rest looked up from reference TRBV5-4 and TRBJ1-2): ETGVTQSPTHLIKTRGQQVTLRCSSQSGHNTVSWYQQALGQGPQFIFQYYREEENGRGNFPPRFSGLQFPNYSSELNVNALELDDSALYLCASSPLTGAGYGYTFGSGTRLTVV.

V and J are TRBV7-8 and TRBJ2-2, with TRBD2 matching over 11 bases. Per germline, CDR1 SGHVS and CDR2 FQNEAQ. CDR3 length: 17 amino acids. V trimming: 0 bases; J trimming: 4 bases; junction bases outside the gene matches: 4. The CDR3, as DNA: TGTGCCAGCAGCTTAGCGACTAGCGGGATATTCACCGGGGAGCTGTTTTTT. Its protein product is CASSLATSGIFTGELFF.

Within the sample, this clone is medium-sized (0.01 to 0.1%). V gene TRBV30 combines with J gene TRBJ1-2; D may be TRBD1 (6 bases). CDR1 is GTSNPN, CDR2 SVGIG, per germline (reference sequence). Trimming removed 2 bases from V and 7 bases from J, with 20 bases in between. The CDR3 is 15 amino acids. The CDR3 spells CAWSNTPGTRGGYTF. The CDR3, as DNA: TGTGCCTGGAGTAACACCCCCGGGACACGGGGTGGCTACACCTTC.

The chain has TRBV6-2 or TRBV6-3 and TRBJ2-1, with D perhaps TRBD2 (6 bases). This CDR3 has 15 amino acids. CDR1 and CDR2 (germline): MNHEY, SVGEGT. The V end was cut by 5 bases, the J end by 0 bases, with 11 bases between. The CDR3 spells CASSHSGSSYNEQFF. Here the CDR3 DNA reads TGTGCCAGCAGTCATAGCGGTTCCTCCTACAATGAGCAGTTCTTC.

The gene calls are TRBV28 and TRBJ2-3, with 9 bases that match TRBD1. Germline CDR1 reads MDHEN; CDR2 reads SYDVKM. There are 14 residues in the CDR3. Unmatched junction bases numbered 8, after V lost 8 bases and J lost 5 bases. CDR3 amino acids: CASYWDRAVDTQYF. The CDR3, as DNA: TGTGCCAGCTATTGGGACAGGGCTGTAGATACGCAGTATTTT.

The chain couples TRBV27 to TRBJ2-5; 14 bases are shared with TRBD2. J was trimmed by 5 bases and V by 5 bases; bases with no gene match: 13. The CDR3 runs to 18 residues. Germline V gene data show CDR1 as MNHEY and CDR2 as SMNVEV (reference sequence). For the CDR3, the DNA is TGTGCCAGCAGTCCTTCCCGTCACGGGACTAGCGGGGGTGAGACCCAGTACTTC. As protein: CASSPSRHGTSGGETQYF.

The rearrangement uses TRBV19 and TRBJ1-3; D might be TRBD1 (6 bases). Germline lookup yields CDR1 LNHDA and CDR2 SQIVND (reference sequence). V was cut by 4 bases and J by 2 bases, with 12 bases left in between. CDR3 length equals 15 residues. The CDR3 loop reads CASSTSGTPGNTIYF. The CDR3 DNA reads as TGTGCCAGTAGTACCTCCGGGACACCTGGAAACACCATATATTTT. Complete variable domain (other parts from reference TRBV19 and TRBJ1-3): DGGITQSPKYLFRKEGQNVTLSCEQNLNHDAMYWYRQDPGQGLRLIYYSQIVNDFQKGDIAEGYSVSREKKESFPLTVTSAQKNPTAFYLCASSTSGTPGNTIYFGEGSWLTVV.

This clone was picked up a small number of times. This chain connects TRBV5-1 to TRBJ2-3, with 8 bases fitting TRBD2. Germline V gene data show CDR1 as SGHRS and CDR2 as YFSETQ. This CDR3 contains 11 residues. V shed 2 bases, J shed 11 bases, and the junction held 1 base outside the gene matches. The CDR3 coding sequence is TGCGCCAGCAGCTTCGGGAGGGGGCAGTATTTT. This gives the protein CASSFGRGQYF.

This chain uses TRBV9 with TRBJ1-1; perhaps TRBD1 as D (6 bases). The CDR3 has 15 amino acids. Trimming left V 4 bases short and J 4 bases short, with 17 bases between. From germline, CDR1 is SGDLS and CDR2 YYNGEE. CDR3 sequence: CASSPIGGGVTEAFF. Written as DNA, the CDR3 is TGTGCCAGCAGCCCCATTGGCGGGGGCGTCACTGAAGCTTTCTTT.

This clone occurred once. The V and J genes are TRBV30 and TRBJ1-1, with D possibly TRBD1 on 5 matching bases. The CDR3 totals 13 residues. In germline, CDR1 is GTSNPN, CDR2 SVGIG (reference sequence). Trimming pared 4 bases from V and 5 bases from J, leaving 14 bases between. Here the CDR3 DNA reads TGTGCCTGGATTATCGGGGGATGGACTGAAGCTTTCTTT. It is translated as CAWIIGGWTEAFF.

The chain uses TRBV11-3 and TRBJ2-5; D is uncertain. V dropped 5 bases and J dropped 9 bases, with 10 bases sitting between them. Germline V gene lookup returns CDR1 SGHNT and CDR2 YENEEA. CDR3 length: 11 residues. The CDR3 here is CASSPSEAQYF. Here the CDR3 DNA reads TGTGCCAGCAGCCCTTCTGAGGCCCAGTACTTC.

This chain joins TRBV5-1 and TRBJ1-1; 9 bases are a match to TRBD1. CDR1 is SGHRS, CDR2 YFSETQ, per germline. The V gene end was trimmed by 1 base and the J gene end by 5 bases; junction bases not matched to a gene: 6. The CDR3 is made up of 15 amino acids. The DNA of the CDR3 is TGCGCCAGCAGCTTGAAACAGGGGGCCGGGACTGAAGCTTTCTTT. Amino acid sequence: CASSLKQGAGTEAFF.

The genes are TRBV9 and TRBJ2-7, with 9 nucleotides matching TRBD1. CDR3 length: 15 residues. Germline CDR1 and CDR2: SGDLS and YYNGEE. The V gene end was trimmed by 0 bases and the J gene end by 0 bases; junction bases not matched to a gene: 1. CDR3 in DNA: TGTGCCAGCAGCGTAGGGACAGGGGCCTCCTACGAGCAGTACTTC. Its protein product is CASSVGTGASYEQYF. Full variable domain (missing parts from reference TRBV9 and TRBJ2-7): DSGVTQTPKHLITATGQRVTLRCSPRSGDLSVYWYQQSLDQGLQFLIQYYNGEERAKGNILERFSAQQFPDLHSELNLSSLELGDSALYFCASSVGTGASYEQYFGPGTRLTVT.

This chain uses TRBV2 with TRBJ2-2; D is possibly TRBD2 (6 bases). Germline CDR1 reads SNHLY; CDR2 reads FYNNEI. V gave up 7 bases and J gave up 2 bases, with 11 bases separating them. There are 14 residues in the CDR3. CDR3 nucleotide sequence: TGTGCCAGCATGGGGAGGATCAACACCGGGGAGCTGTTTTTT. Its translation is CASMGRINTGELFF.

The count of this clone is one. V and J are TRBV5-1 and TRBJ1-1; D might be TRBD1 (6 bases). Germline CDR1 SGHRS, CDR2 YFSETQ. Trimming removed 1 base from V and 2 bases from J, with 15 bases in between. This CDR3 has 16 amino acids. CDR3 sequence: CASSLRPDSSNTEAFF. The DNA for the CDR3 is TGCGCCAGCAGCTTGAGACCGGACAGCTCAAACACTGAAGCTTTCTTT.

The chain uses TRBV7-8 and TRBJ2-3; unclear D gene. The CDR3 covers 21 residues. V was clipped by 5 bases and J by 4 bases, with 34 bases between them. Germline CDR1 reads SGHVS; CDR2 reads FQNEAQ. In DNA form, the CDR3 reads TGTGCCAGCAGCCGCAGTCCCGTCCGACTCTTAAATCGTAGTTTGGCAGATACGCAGTATTTT. It codes for CASSRSPVRLLNRSLADTQYF.

V and J are TRBV11-3 and TRBJ2-1; 12 nucleotides line up with TRBD1. After removal of 4 bases from V and 7 bases from J, the junction contained 5 bases not matched to a gene. Germline lookup yields CDR1 SGHNT and CDR2 YENEEA. The CDR3 loop spans 15 amino acids. The CDR3 DNA sequence: TGTGCCAGCAGCTCCCGGGACAGGGGGCGAAATGAGCAGTTCTTC. Translated, it gives CASSSRDRGRNEQFF.